These 28 T cell receptor beta chains came from one sample sequenced in a study of cytomegalovirus exposure and HLA in healthy donors. This PCR relied on a set of 60 Vbeta primers and 13 Jbeta primers. Assay: immunoSEQ multiplex PCR; the TCRdb copy retains only in-frame clones and omits some. The sample has fewer than 150,000 clones, approximately 85% seen once; the top ten hold about 7%. Material for sequencing was PBMCs. The receptors come from a woman aged 30 to 39 in good health and CMV-seropositive.

The gene calls are TRBV15 and TRBJ1-2; a possible D gene is TRBD1 (6 bases). Germline V gene sequence: CDR1 LNHNV, CDR2 YYDKDF (reference sequence). V dropped 0 bases and J dropped 8 bases, with 13 bases sitting between them. The CDR3 runs 14 residues. CDR3 region: CATSRDQGKDGYTF. As DNA, the CDR3 is TGTGCCACCAGCAGAGATCAGGGGAAGGACGGCTACACCTTC.

V gene TRBV19 combines with J gene TRBJ1-1; 7 bases fit TRBD1. The germline V gene has CDR1 LNHDA and CDR2 SQIVND (reference sequence). With V trimmed by 4 bases and J by 5 bases, 7 bases remained unmatched. The CDR3 totals 14 residues. Here the CDR3 reads CASSRDSWRTEAFF. CDR3 nucleotides: TGTGCCAGTAGTAGGGACAGTTGGAGGACTGAAGCTTTCTTT. The entire variable domain, with the rest obtained from reference TRBV19 and TRBJ1-1, is as follows: DGGITQSPKYLFRKEGQNVTLSCEQNLNHDAMYWYRQDPGQGLRLIYYSQIVNDFQKGDIAEGYSVSREKKESFPLTVTSAQKNPTAFYLCASSRDSWRTEAFFGQGTRLTVV.

Only one count was recorded for this clone. V usage is TRBV6-4 and J usage is TRBJ1-5; D unclear. Per germline, CDR1 MRHNA and CDR2 SNTAGT. The V and J ends lost 5 bases and 5 bases respectively, with 10 bases between them. This CDR3 has 13 residues. The DNA of the CDR3 is TGTGCCAGCAGTTCCAACATCGATCAGCCCCAGCATTTT. Amino acids: CASSSNIDQPQHF.

The chain is built from TRBV30 and TRBJ2-3; D might be TRBD2 (5 bases). The germline V gene has CDR1 GTSNPN and CDR2 SVGIG (reference sequence). The CDR3 is 15 residues long. V was clipped by 0 bases and J by 0 bases, with 10 bases between them. CDR3 sequence: CAWSVGGLSTDTQYF. The DNA of the CDR3 is TGTGCCTGGAGTGTAGGCGGGCTAAGCACAGATACGCAGTATTTT.

This sequence joins TRBV5-1 and TRBJ1-4, with 8 bases aligning to TRBD1. The length of the CDR3 is 14 residues. J lost 8 bases, V lost 5 bases, and 8 bases had no gene match. CDR1 is SGHRS, CDR2 YFSETQ, per germline. The CDR3 loop reads CASSSQGDGEKLFF. CDR3 bases: TGCGCCAGCAGTTCACAGGGGGATGGGGAAAAACTGTTTTTT.

The gene calls are TRBV19 and TRBJ2-3; D is perhaps TRBD2 (6 bases). V was trimmed by 0 bases and J by 8 bases, leaving 9 bases between them. CDR3 size: 13 residues. From germline, CDR1 is LNHDA and CDR2 SQIVND (reference sequence). The CDR3 nucleotides read TGTGCCAGTAGTATAGAGGGGGGAGTTACGCAGTATTTT. Its protein product is CASSIEGGVTQYF.

This clone was counted once. V usage is TRBV2 and J usage is TRBJ1-3; the D is unclear. The germline V gene encodes CDR1 SNHLY and CDR2 FYNNEI. V lost 4 bases, J lost 4 bases, and 8 bases lay in between. The CDR3 loop spans 13 amino acids. Written as DNA, the CDR3 is TGTGCCAGCAGTGGAGAGAAGGGAAACACCATATATTTT. Its translation is CASSGEKGNTIYF.

The chain is built from TRBV6-5 and TRBJ2-5; D not resolved. This CDR3 comprises 15 residues. V was pared by 2 bases and J by 2 bases, with 12 bases between. Looked up from germline, CDR1 is MNHEY and CDR2 is SVGAGI. CDR3 coding DNA: TGTGCCAGCAGTTACCTATTGCAGGCTCAAGAGACCCAGTACTTC. It codes for CASSYLLQAQETQYF.

The chain links TRBV19 to TRBJ2-7, with a tentative D call TRBD2 (5 bases). The CDR3 is 15 residues long. With 10 bases removed from V and 2 bases from J, the gap between germline ends came to 21 bases. Germline lookup yields CDR1 LNHDA and CDR2 SQIVND (reference sequence). The CDR3 DNA sequence: TGTGCCACCGCGGCCGGGGTGACCTATACCTACGAGCAGTACTTC. The encoded protein is CATAAGVTYTYEQYF.

The rearrangement links TRBV28 to TRBJ1-5; weak D call: TRBD1 (6 bases). CDR1 is MDHEN, CDR2 SYDVKM, per germline. With 5 bases removed from V and 9 bases from J, the gap between germline ends came to 8 bases. The CDR3 loop spans 11 amino acids. The DNA for the CDR3 is TGTGCCAGCAGTCTCAGGGGGCCCCAGCATTTT. Residues: CASSLRGPQHF. Drawing the rest from reference TRBV28 and TRBJ1-5, the complete variable domain is DVKVTQSSRYLVKRTGEKVFLECVQDMDHENMFWYRQDPGLGLRLIYFSYDVKMKEKGDIPEGYSVSREKKERFSLILESASTNQTSMYLCASSLRGPQHFGDGTRLSIL.

This clone was observed a single time. The chain carries TRBV12-5 and TRBJ2-1, with TRBD2 as a possible D gene (6 bases). Germline CDR1 and CDR2: LGHNT and FRNRAP. This CDR3 spans 16 amino acids. The V end was cut by 8 bases, the J end by 1 base, with 18 bases between. CDR3 in amino acids: CASTPLATASYNEQFF. Written as DNA, the CDR3 is TGTGCTAGTACCCCCCTAGCGACCGCGTCCTACAATGAGCAGTTCTTC.

This chain connects TRBV5-1 to TRBJ2-2; D remains unclear. CDR1 is SGHRS, CDR2 YFSETQ, per germline. This CDR3 spans 14 amino acids. V lost 1 base and J lost 4, with 8 bases in between. The chain's CDR3 is CASSLLAATGELFF. The DNA of the CDR3 is TGCGCCAGCAGCTTGCTGGCGGCCACCGGGGAGCTGTTTTTT.

This chain joins TRBV14 and TRBJ1-2, with D unclear. This CDR3 comprises 13 residues. Germline lookup yields CDR1 SGHDN and CDR2 FVKESK. Trimming took 2 bases from V and 4 from J, leaving 8 bases between them. The CDR3 region is CASSQNPGYGYTF. In DNA, the CDR3 is TGTGCCAGCAGCCAAAATCCGGGCTATGGCTACACCTTC.

V gene TRBV18 combines with J gene TRBJ1-5; a possible D gene is TRBD1 (6 bases). V was trimmed by 4 bases and J by 5 bases, leaving 12 bases between them. This CDR3 contains 14 residues. The germline gives CDR1 KGHSH, CDR2 LQKENI. The CDR3 coding sequence is TGTGCCAGCTCACGGGACATCTTTGATCAGCCCCAGCATTTT. As protein: CASSRDIFDQPQHF. Supplemented by reference TRBV18 and TRBJ1-5, the full variable domain reads NAGVMQNPRHLVRRRGQEARLRCSPMKGHSHVYWYRQLPEEGLKFMVYLQKENIIDESGMPKERFSAEFPKEGPSILRIQQVVRGDSAAYFCASSRDIFDQPQHFGDGTRLSIL.

The gene calls are TRBV5-1 and TRBJ2-1; D is perhaps TRBD1 (7 bases). CDR3 length: 14 residues. V shed 5 bases and J shed 7 bases, with 16 bases lying between them. Germline assignment: CDR1 SGHRS and CDR2 YFSETQ. As DNA, the CDR3 is TGCGCCAGCAGGAAACAGGGGACTGGAAATGAGCAGTTCTTC. The encoded protein is CASRKQGTGNEQFF.

The chain recombines TRBV5-6 with TRBJ2-7, with D possibly being TRBD1 (7 bases). This CDR3 has 15 amino acids. The V and J ends lost 3 bases and 6 bases respectively, with 19 bases between them. Germline V gene lookup returns CDR1 SGHDT and CDR2 YYEEEE. The CDR3 protein is CASSWVGGGVGEQYF. The CDR3 DNA reads TGTGCCAGCAGCTGGGTAGGGGGCGGGGTGGGCGAGCAGTACTTC.

V gene TRBV9 combines with J gene TRBJ1-1; 7 bases fit TRBD1. The CDR3 consists of 12 residues. V lost 4 bases, J lost 8 bases, and 5 bases stayed unmatched. Germline assignment: CDR1 SGDLS and CDR2 YYNGEE. The CDR3 reads CASSRDSSEAFF. The DNA of the CDR3 is TGTGCCAGCAGCAGGGACAGTTCGGAAGCTTTCTTT. Together with reference TRBV9 and TRBJ1-1, the CDR3 gives the full variable domain: DSGVTQTPKHLITATGQRVTLRCSPRSGDLSVYWYQQSLDQGLQFLIQYYNGEERAKGNILERFSAQQFPDLHSELNLSSLELGDSALYFCASSRDSSEAFFGQGTRLTVV.

The rearrangement uses TRBV7-2 and TRBJ1-3; a possible D gene is TRBD1 (5 bases). The CDR3 spans 17 residues. Trimming removed 3 bases from V and 4 bases from J, with 19 bases in between. Germline V CDR1 and CDR2: SGHTA, FQGNSA. Written as DNA, the CDR3 is TGTGCCAGCAGCTTTAAAGTAGCCGGGACTCTAGGAAACACCATATATTTT. Translated: CASSFKVAGTLGNTIYF.

This chain joins TRBV28 and TRBJ2-5; the D is unclear. The CDR3 covers 14 residues. V was cut by 5 bases and J by 1 base, with 11 bases left in between. Germline V gene data show CDR1 as MDHEN and CDR2 as SYDVKM. This CDR3 is CASSLTQPQETQYF. The CDR3 bases are TGTGCCAGCAGTCTCACACAGCCCCAAGAGACCCAGTACTTC.

The chain links TRBV2 to TRBJ2-5; 7 bases agree with TRBD2. The J call may be faulty, since TRBJ2-7 better matches the DNA end. The CDR3 is 15 amino acids. Germline CDR1 SNHLY, CDR2 FYNNEI. Written as DNA, the CDR3 is TGTGCCAGCACCACTCCGGGGGGAAGGGACGGCGAGCAGTACTTC. Translated: CASTTPGGRDGEQYF.

This clone appeared a few times. This rearrangement joins TRBV5-1 to TRBJ2-7, with TRBD2 matching over 7 bases. This CDR3 contains 14 residues. Trimming cost V 4 bases and J 5 bases; bases outside gene matches: 9. The germline gives CDR1 SGHRS, CDR2 YFSETQ. This chain's CDR3 is CASSRAGSRDEQYF. The CDR3 DNA sequence: TGCGCCAGCAGCAGAGCGGGGTCCCGGGACGAGCAGTACTTC.

The chain joins TRBV4-1 to TRBJ2-5, with D possibly matching TRBD2 (5 bases). CDR3 length equals 13 residues. The germline V gene has CDR1 MGHRA and CDR2 YSYEKL. V lost 0 bases and J 6 bases, leaving 8 bases between the germline ends. CDR3 DNA sequence: TGCGCCAGCAGCCAAGAATCGGGAAAGACCCAGTACTTC. Translated, it gives CASSQESGKTQYF.

The J gene is TRBJ1-2, the V gene TRBV16, with 8 bases identical to TRBD1. This CDR3 spans 15 amino acids. Losses at the gene ends were 4 bases for V and 4 bases for J; bases not matched to a gene: 8. The germline gives CDR1 KGHSY, CDR2 FQNENV. The CDR3, as DNA: TGTGCCAGCAGCCTTCTGGGACAGGCCTTCTATGGCTACACCTTC. Protein product: CASSLLGQAFYGYTF. The entire variable domain, with the rest obtained from reference TRBV16 and TRBJ1-2, is as follows: GEEVAQTPKHLVRGEGQKAKLYCAPIKGHSYVFWYQQVLKNEFKFLISFQNENVFDETGMPKERFSAKCLPNSPCSLEIQATKLEDSAVYFCASSLLGQAFYGYTFGSGTRLTVV.

This clone has a single count. The chain employs TRBV7-7 and TRBJ2-2, with TRBD1 matching 8 bases. V shed 0 bases and J 1 base; nucleotides not matched to a gene: 4. This CDR3 is 17 amino acids long. CDR1 is SSHAT, CDR2 FNYEAQ, per germline (reference sequence). The CDR3, as DNA: TGTGCCAGCAGCTTAGCCGACAGGGGTGGGAACACCGGGGAGCTGTTTTTT. This codes for CASSLADRGGNTGELFF.

This clone was seen a single time. The V call is TRBV6-1, the J call TRBJ2-5, with D uncertain. The germline V and J ends were trimmed by 2 bases and 3 bases, with 7 bases remaining between them. Per the germline V gene, CDR1 is MNHNS and CDR2 is SASEGT. This CDR3 region has 13 residues. The CDR3 region is CASSEWQKETQYF. The CDR3 nucleotides are TGTGCCAGCAGTGAATGGCAGAAAGAGACCCAGTACTTC.

The chain recombines TRBV19 with TRBJ1-4; D gene uncertain. Germline CDR1 LNHDA, CDR2 SQIVND (reference sequence). V lost 1 base and J 0 bases, leaving 6 bases between the germline ends. The CDR3 contains 15 residues. Here the CDR3 reads CASSIVGATNEKLFF. The CDR3 nucleotides read TGTGCCAGTAGTATAGTCGGGGCAACTAATGAAAAACTGTTTTTT.

Comment on this clone: One end of the junction fails to match germline, which may point to a read error. J is TRBJ2-3 and V is TRBV18, with 10 bases that match TRBD2. CDR1 and CDR2 from the germline V gene are KGHSH and LQKENI. The CDR3 consists of 19 residues. The CDR3, as DNA: TGTGCCAGCTCTCCACGACGAGCGGGAGGGCCGGTTTCCACAGATACGCAGTATTTT. It encodes CASSPRRAGGPVSTDTQYF.

The V and J genes are TRBV28 and TRBJ1-2; D is undetermined. The V gene's germline CDR1 is MDHEN and CDR2 SYDVKM. Between the trimmed V and J ends, which lost 3 bases and 3 bases, there was a span of 8 bases. The length of the CDR3 is 13 residues. Here the CDR3 reads CASSFRGYYGYTF. As DNA, the CDR3 is TGTGCCAGCAGTTTTAGAGGGTACTATGGCTACACCTTC.